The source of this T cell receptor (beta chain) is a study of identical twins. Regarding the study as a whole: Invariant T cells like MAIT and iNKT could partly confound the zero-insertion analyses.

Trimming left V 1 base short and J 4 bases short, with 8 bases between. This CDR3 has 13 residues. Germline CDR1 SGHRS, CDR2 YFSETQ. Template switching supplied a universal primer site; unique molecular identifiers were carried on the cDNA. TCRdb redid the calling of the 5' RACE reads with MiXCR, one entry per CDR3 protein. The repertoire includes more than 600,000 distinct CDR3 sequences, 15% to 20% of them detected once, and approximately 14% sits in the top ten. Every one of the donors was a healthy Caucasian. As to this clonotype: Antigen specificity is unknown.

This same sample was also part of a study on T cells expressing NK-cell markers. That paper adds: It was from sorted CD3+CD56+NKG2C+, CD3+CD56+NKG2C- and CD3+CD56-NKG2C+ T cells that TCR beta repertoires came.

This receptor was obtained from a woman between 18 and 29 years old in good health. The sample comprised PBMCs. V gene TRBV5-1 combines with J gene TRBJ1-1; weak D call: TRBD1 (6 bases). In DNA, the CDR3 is TGCGCCAGCAGCTTGCCAGGGGCCACTGAAGCTTTCTTT. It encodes CASSLPGATEAFF.